What follows describes a single TCR beta chain. The antigen is unknown. The V gene's germline CDR1 is MNHNS and CDR2 SASEGT. Trimming at V came to 6 bases and at J to 0 bases, leaving 7 bases not matched to a gene. This CDR3 has 15 residues. The data derive from a study of shared clonotypes between healthy human individuals. Whole-study findings and limits: Memory subsets generally showed smaller estimated richness than naive subsets did. Against clonotypes common to all four donors, non-shared ones had lower generation probabilities.

Naive CD8 cells were CD45RO-negative, positively selected for CCR7, excluding terminally differentiated effector memory CD45RA+ cells. Donors, healthy HIV-negative adults, lacked recent acute infections or vaccinations. Deep was the level used in running the assay. Clones were read by immunoSEQ multiplex PCR, and TCRdb kept only the in-frame ones, dropping some. The sample includes about 2.1 million clones, 93% of them seen just once. What was sequenced was naive CD8+ T cells from PBMCs. This sequence was found in a man between 18 and 35 years old in good health. Some clones in this sample may be carry-over from other donors' samples. The chain carries TRBV6-1 and TRBJ2-7; 8 nucleotides line up with TRBD1. The CDR3 nucleotides are TGTGCCAGCAGGGAGGGACAGGCGAACTCCTACGAGCAGTACTTC. Translated, it gives CASREGQANSYEQYF.